The 21 T cell receptor beta chains given below trace back to one sample, sequenced in a study of OX40 agonist ivuxolimab in advanced cancers. Clones were read by immunoSEQ multiplex PCR, and TCRdb kept only the in-frame ones, dropping some. The sample contains some 62,000 clones, about four fifths of which appear only once. Sequenced here: CD4+ or CD8+ T cells sorted from blood, sampled in a trial of the OX40 agonist ivuxolimab. The receptor source for this set is an adult with an advanced solid tumor such as melanoma, head and neck, liver or kidney cancer.

The chain couples TRBV4-1 to TRBJ2-6; TRBD2 matches 10 bases. Losses at the gene ends were 5 bases for V and 0 bases for J; bases not matched to a gene: 4. The germline CDR1 and CDR2 sequences are MGHRA and YSYEKL. The CDR3 has 17 residues. In DNA, the CDR3 is TGCGCCAGCAGCTCATCTAGCGGGGGCTCTGGGGCCAACGTCCTGACTTTC. Encoded protein: CASSSSSGGSGANVLTF.

V gene TRBV19 combines with J gene TRBJ2-5; 8 nucleotides match TRBD1. CDR1 and CDR2 from the germline V gene are LNHDA and SQIVND (reference sequence). The CDR3 has 13 residues. V shed 3 bases, J shed 5 bases, and the junction held 2 bases outside the gene matches. Here the CDR3 DNA reads TGTGCCAGTAGTATCAGGGGGCGGGAGACCCAGTACTTC. Translated, it gives CASSIRGRETQYF.

The V and J genes are TRBV27 and TRBJ2-1, with 8 nucleotides matching TRBD1. V gave up 1 base and J gave up 4 bases; unmatched junction bases: 9. Germline CDR1 and CDR2: MNHEY and SMNVEV (reference sequence). CDR3 size: 17 residues. CDR3 residues: CASSLWLSTGGYNEQFF. The CDR3 coding sequence is TGTGCCAGCAGTTTATGGTTGAGTACAGGGGGGTACAATGAGCAGTTCTTC.

The chain couples TRBV7-8 to TRBJ1-1; no firm D call. The germline CDR1 and CDR2 sequences are SGHVS and FQNEAQ. This CDR3 has 17 residues. V was pared by 0 bases and J by 1 base, with 15 bases between. The CDR3 here is CASSLADFTVKNTEAFF. CDR3 nucleotide sequence: TGTGCCAGCAGCTTAGCGGATTTCACGGTGAAGAACACTGAAGCTTTCTTT.

This sequence joins TRBV7-6 and TRBJ2-2; 16 bases are a match to TRBD2. The CDR3 runs 18 residues. Losses at the gene ends were 5 bases for V and 3 bases for J; bases not matched to a gene: 6. Germline V gene sequence: CDR1 SGHVS, CDR2 FNYEAQ. The CDR3 here is CASSKGLAGGLDTGELFF. CDR3 DNA: TGTGCCAGCAGCAAGGGACTAGCGGGAGGGTTAGACACCGGGGAGCTGTTTTTT.

This clone came up a few times. The rearrangement links TRBV18 to TRBJ1-5, with TRBD1 as a possible D gene (5 bases). The germline CDR1 and CDR2 sequences are KGHSH and LQKENI. This CDR3 is built from 15 residues. The V and J ends lost 0 bases and 0 bases respectively, with 6 bases between them. The CDR3 DNA is TGTGCCAGCTCACCACCGGGGGGTAGCAATCAGCCCCAGCATTTT. This translates into CASSPPGGSNQPQHF.

This clone has a single count. The chain joins TRBV28 to TRBJ1-6; D remains unclear. Germline V CDR1 and CDR2: MDHEN, SYDVKM. The CDR3 covers 12 residues. Trimming stripped 6 bases from V and 4 bases from J, with 4 bases between. CDR3 amino acids: CASSHYNSPLHF. CDR3 sequence (DNA): TGTGCCAGCAGCCATTATAATTCACCCCTCCACTTT.

CDR3 sequence (DNA): TGTGCCAGTAGTATACAGGGGGCTAACTACGAGCAGTACTTC. It is translated as CASSIQGANYEQYF. The rearrangement joins TRBV19 to TRBJ2-7, with TRBD1 matching over 8 bases. With 2 bases clipped from V and 3 bases from J, the junction kept 3 bases outside the gene matches. The V gene's germline CDR1 is LNHDA and CDR2 SQIVND (reference sequence). The CDR3 runs to 14 residues.

The chain joins TRBV5-8 to TRBJ1-5; no definite D call. Germline V gene lookup returns CDR1 SGHTS and CDR2 YDEGEE. V lost 3 bases, J lost 3 bases, and 16 bases lay in between. This CDR3 has 16 amino acids. As DNA, the CDR3 is TGTGCCAGCAGCTCCGCGGCGCAATTCCCCAATCAGCCCCAGCATTTT. This translates into CASSSAAQFPNQPQHF.

J is TRBJ2-3 and V is TRBV27; a possible D gene is TRBD1 (7 bases). The CDR3 runs 16 residues. Germline CDR1 and CDR2: MNHEY and SMNVEV (reference sequence). V lost 4 bases, J lost 0 bases, and 14 bases lay in between. The CDR3 loop is CASSSQGTRSTDTQYF. The CDR3 nucleotides read TGTGCCAGCAGTTCACAGGGGACTCGGAGCACAGATACGCAGTATTTT.

The V gene is TRBV5-1, the J gene TRBJ2-7; 7 bases fit TRBD2. This CDR3 spans 18 amino acids. After removal of 4 bases from V and 0 bases from J, the junction contained 16 bases not matched to a gene. Germline assignment: CDR1 SGHRS and CDR2 YFSETQ. CDR3 DNA sequence: TGCGCCAGCAGCCTGGGGAGGGGAAAGGGGCCAGTCTCCTACGAGCAGTACTTC. Translation: CASSLGRGKGPVSYEQYF.

The CDR3 here is CASSYSGYYGYTF. In nucleotides, the CDR3 is TGTGCCAGCAGTTACAGCGGCTACTATGGCTACACCTTC. This chain uses TRBV6-5 with TRBJ1-2; D is ambiguous. The CDR3 has 13 amino acids. CDR1 MNHEY and CDR2 SVGAGI come from the germline V gene. The V gene lost 2 bases and the J gene lost 3 bases, with 7 bases spanning the gap.

This sequence joins TRBV4-1 and TRBJ2-1; 14 nucleotides match TRBD2. The CDR3 length is 19 residues. The germline gives CDR1 MGHRA, CDR2 YSYEKL. V shed 2 bases and J 0 bases; nucleotides not matched to a gene: 6. CDR3 residues: CASSQRLAGGTYSYNEQFF. CDR3 DNA sequence: TGCGCCAGCAGCCAACGACTAGCGGGAGGGACCTACTCCTACAATGAGCAGTTCTTC.

CDR3 loop: CASSVGGDSGNTIYF. The DNA for the CDR3 is TGTGCCAGCAGCGTAGGAGGGGACTCTGGAAACACCATATATTTT. The chain joins TRBV9 to TRBJ1-3, with D possibly being TRBD1 (5 bases). The CDR3 runs to 15 residues. Germline CDR1 and CDR2: SGDLS and YYNGEE. Trimming took 0 bases from V and 0 from J, leaving 7 bases between them.

The rearrangement joins TRBV6-6 to TRBJ1-5, with 8 bases identical to TRBD1. The CDR3 is made up of 13 amino acids. Germline V gene lookup returns CDR1 MNHNY and CDR2 SVGAGI (reference sequence). V gave up 4 bases and J gave up 7 bases; unmatched junction bases: 3. In nucleotides, the CDR3 is TGTGCCAGCAGTTCAGGGGGCGTGCAGCCCCAGCATTTT. Amino acid sequence: CASSSGGVQPQHF.

The V and J genes are TRBV19 and TRBJ2-1; 7 bases map to TRBD1. Germline CDR1 and CDR2: LNHDA and SQIVND (reference sequence). V was pared by 7 bases and J by 9 bases, with 12 bases of the junction left unmatched. This CDR3 is built from 14 residues. CDR3 coding DNA: TGTGCCAGTACCTACAGGGGCGCCCTCGGTGAGCAGTTCTTC. This gives the protein CASTYRGALGEQFF.

The chain has TRBV5-1 and TRBJ1-2; no clear D. The CDR3 length is 13 residues. The germline V gene encodes CDR1 SGHRS and CDR2 YFSETQ. V lost 0 bases to trimming and J lost 8 bases, with 11 bases between them. CDR3 sequence (DNA): TGCGCCAGCAGCTTGGAAGGGCCCGGAGGCTACACCTTC. Protein product: CASSLEGPGGYTF.

This chain connects TRBV7-2 to TRBJ2-1, with 7 bases aligning to TRBD1. CDR1 SGHTA and CDR2 FQGNSA come from the germline V gene. V shed 5 bases and J 7 bases; nucleotides not matched to a gene: 8. The CDR3 is 14 amino acids. CDR3 coding DNA: TGTGCCAGCAGCCAGGCAGGGGGTAGGAATGAGCAGTTCTTC. It yields the protein CASSQAGGRNEQFF. Using reference TRBV7-2 and TRBJ2-1 for the parts outside the CDR3, the full variable domain is GAGVSQSPSNKVTEKGKDVELRCDPISGHTALYWYRQSLGQGLEFLIYFQGNSAPDKSGLPSDRFSAERTGGSVSTLTIQRTQQEDSAVYLCASSQAGGRNEQFFGPGTRLTVL.

The chain has TRBV19 and TRBJ2-1; D is uncertain. Germline-derived CDR1 and CDR2 are LNHDA and SQIVND (reference sequence). V was pared by 1 base and J by 8 bases, with 9 bases between. The CDR3 covers 13 residues. In DNA, the CDR3 is TGTGCCAGTAGTATAGGCCTCATCCATGAGCAGTTCTTC. Its protein is CASSIGLIHEQFF.

V usage is TRBV27 and J usage is TRBJ2-3; D is unclear. This CDR3 comprises 17 residues. Germline CDR1 and CDR2: MNHEY and SMNVEV (reference sequence). V dropped 5 bases and J dropped 0 bases, with 18 bases sitting between them. CDR3 sequence (DNA): TGTGCCAGCAGTCTCTTGAATTTATTTACTAGCACAGATACGCAGTATTTT. Amino acid sequence: CASSLLNLFTSTDTQYF.

The J gene is TRBJ1-2, the V gene TRBV29-1, with no clear D. In germline, CDR1 is SQVTM, CDR2 ANQGSEA. This CDR3 comprises 11 residues. V was clipped by 5 bases and J by 8 bases, with 12 bases between them. The CDR3 loop reads CSVSKREGYTF. The CDR3 DNA follows: TGCAGCGTTAGCAAGCGAGAGGGCTACACCTTC.